This entry lists 18 T cell receptor beta chains sequenced from one sample in a study of OX40 agonist ivuxolimab in advanced cancers. Data came from immunoSEQ multiplex PCR; TCRdb stores just in-frame clones and leaves some out. This sample yields about 47,000 clones, of which around 90% are seen a single time; around 14% belongs to the top ten. Sequenced material: CD4+ or CD8+ T cells sorted from blood, taken in a trial of the OX40 agonist ivuxolimab. All receptors come from an adult with an advanced solid tumor such as melanoma, head and neck, liver or kidney cancer.

The chain combines TRBV7-3 with TRBJ1-4, with 9 bases that match TRBD1. Germline V CDR1 and CDR2: SGHTA, FQGTGA. Trimming cost V 5 bases and J 7 bases; bases outside gene matches: 8. The CDR3 sequence is 15 residues long. The CDR3 DNA sequence: TGTGCCAGCAGCCCTACAGGGGGCATAGGTGAAAAACTGTTTTTT. Encoded protein: CASSPTGGIGEKLFF.

The rearrangement uses TRBV6-1 and TRBJ2-2, with a possible D match to TRBD1 (5 bases). Trimming shortened V by 0 bases and J by 5 bases, and 7 bases separated the two germline ends. Germline V CDR1 and CDR2: MNHNS, SASEGT. This CDR3 has 14 amino acids. As DNA, the CDR3 is TGTGCCAGCAGTGAAGCGCCAGGGACCGGGGAGCTGTTTTTT. The encoded protein is CASSEAPGTGELFF.

The genes are TRBV19 and TRBJ2-3; the match to TRBD2 covers 13 bases. The germline V gene has CDR1 LNHDA and CDR2 SQIVND (reference sequence). V trimming: 1 base; J trimming: 5 bases; junction bases outside the gene matches: 3. The CDR3 is 16 amino acids. The CDR3 DNA reads TGTGCCAGTAGTATAGGTCGGACTAGCGGGGGAGATACGCAGTATTTT. It encodes CASSIGRTSGGDTQYF.

V is TRBV30 and J is TRBJ1-6; the D gene is possibly TRBD1 (6 bases). Trimming removed 5 bases from V and 7 bases from J, with 12 bases in between. The length of the CDR3 is 13 residues. The germline V gene encodes CDR1 GTSNPN and CDR2 SVGIG (reference sequence). The CDR3: CAWGLGGNSPLHF. The DNA for the CDR3 is TGTGCCTGGGGGCTGGGGGGCAATTCACCCCTCCACTTT.

V gene TRBV21-1 combines with J gene TRBJ1-5; no DNA check was done on the table's D call, TRBD1. TRBV21-1 is termed a pseudogene. The CDR3 is made up of 22 amino acids. This chain's CDR3 is CASSSLPLTGTGGVGSNQPQHF. In nucleotides, the CDR3 is TGTGCCAGCAGCTCCCTACCCCTCACCGGGACAGGGGGCGTAGGTAGCAATCAGCCCCAGCATTTT.

The V and J genes are TRBV18 and TRBJ2-3, with D possibly being TRBD2 (6 bases). Germline V gene lookup returns CDR1 KGHSH and CDR2 LQKENI. V was pared by 6 bases and J by 1 base, with 14 bases between. CDR3 size: 15 residues. The CDR3 coding sequence is TGTGCCAGCTCCCCAAATGGAGGGGGCACAGATACGCAGTATTTT. This sequence encodes CASSPNGGGTDTQYF.

This rearrangement joins TRBV29-1 to TRBJ1-4; no reliable D call. This CDR3 has 12 residues. V was trimmed by 6 bases and J by 7 bases, leaving 12 bases between them. The germline CDR1 and CDR2 sequences are SQVTM and ANQGSEA. CDR3 DNA: TGCAGCGTGGTTCTGTATGGTGAAAAACTGTTTTTT. Translated, it gives CSVVLYGEKLFF.

This chain uses TRBV2 with TRBJ2-1; D is unclear. The CDR3 runs to 13 residues. Trimming cost V 1 base and J 5 bases, with 6 bases left between them. Germline assignment: CDR1 SNHLY and CDR2 FYNNEI. CDR3 nucleotides: TGTGCCAGCAGTGAAGTTCACCACAATGAGCAGTTCTTC. Its translation: CASSEVHHNEQFF.

The gene calls are TRBV5-1 and TRBJ1-3, with D unresolved. Trimming took off 4 bases at V and 4 bases at J, with 12 bases between the two ends. Germline-derived CDR1 and CDR2 are SGHRS and YFSETQ. This CDR3 is 14 amino acids long. CDR3 region: CASSPSGQGNTIYF. The CDR3 DNA is TGCGCCAGCAGCCCGAGCGGGCAGGGAAACACCATATATTTT.

This chain uses TRBV4-2 with TRBJ2-1; unclear D gene. The germline V gene has CDR1 LGHNA and CDR2 YNFKEQ. Trimming removed 5 bases at V and 5 bases at J, with 16 bases between. The CDR3 has 15 residues. The CDR3: CASSLRRNTDNEQFF. The CDR3 nucleotides are TGTGCCAGCAGCTTGCGTCGGAATACCGACAATGAGCAGTTCTTC.

V usage is TRBV18 and J usage is TRBJ2-4; 8 nucleotides align to TRBD1. The CDR3 consists of 18 residues. J gave up 0 bases and V 3 bases, and 10 bases lay outside the gene matches. Germline values: CDR1 KGHSH, CDR2 LQKENI. The CDR3 region has the DNA TGTGCCAGCTCACCCGCCCGGGACAGGAATCTAGCCAAAAACATTCAGTACTTC. Protein sequence: CASSPARDRNLAKNIQYF.

CDR3 protein: CASSLSPLQETQYF. The CDR3 DNA sequence: TGTGCCAGCAGTTTATCCCCTCTACAAGAGACCCAGTACTTC. This chain uses TRBV27 with TRBJ2-5; D remains unclear. Trimming left V 0 bases short and J 2 bases short, with 7 bases between. Germline values: CDR1 MNHEY, CDR2 SMNVEV (reference sequence). The CDR3 extends over 14 amino acids.

The chain links TRBV10-3 to TRBJ2-7; 8 bases match TRBD1. Trimming took 4 bases from V and 4 from J; bases not matched to a gene: 0. Germline loops: CDR1 ENHRY, CDR2 SYGVKD. The CDR3 has 12 residues. CDR3 in DNA: TGTGCCATCAGTGGACAGGGGTACGAGCAGTACTTC. It codes for CAISGQGYEQYF.

The V call is TRBV5-1, the J call TRBJ2-2; possibly TRBD2 for D (5 bases). Trimming stripped 2 bases from V and 1 base from J, with 15 bases between. Germline assignment: CDR1 SGHRS and CDR2 YFSETQ. The CDR3 has 17 amino acids. CDR3 DNA sequence: TGCGCCAGCAGCTTAGCGCAGGAGGCGATGAACACCGGGGAGCTGTTTTTT. Encoded protein: CASSLAQEAMNTGELFF.

The gene calls are TRBV5-1 and TRBJ2-3; a weak D match, TRBD1 (5 bases). The CDR3 length is 15 residues. Trimming pared 1 base from V and 1 base from J, leaving 10 bases between. In germline, CDR1 is SGHRS, CDR2 YFSETQ. Written as DNA, the CDR3 is TGCGCCAGCAGCTTGTTCCAGGGTGGCACAGATACGCAGTATTTT. Its protein product is CASSLFQGGTDTQYF.

The rearrangement uses TRBV5-5 and TRBJ2-1, with TRBD1 matching 10 bases. CDR3 length: 16 residues. Germline V lookup: CDR1 SGHKS, CDR2 YYEKEE (reference sequence). The junction had 12 bases not matched to a gene; V was cut back by 4 bases and J by 8 bases. The DNA of the CDR3 is TGTGCCAGCAGCACCCCCAGGACAGGGGGTCGTGATGAGCAGTTCTTC. Translation: CASSTPRTGGRDEQFF.

V gene TRBV27 combines with J gene TRBJ2-3, with 12 bases aligning to TRBD2. V dropped 2 bases and J dropped 1; count of bases not matched to a gene: 1. Germline CDR1 reads MNHEY; CDR2 reads SMNVEV (reference sequence). The CDR3 is 16 amino acids. The CDR3 loop reads CASSLRLAGGTDTQYF. CDR3 DNA sequence: TGTGCCAGCAGTTTACGACTAGCGGGAGGCACAGATACGCAGTATTTT.

The chain is built from TRBV11-2 and TRBJ2-7; TRBD1 agrees at 11 bases. Germline V gene sequence: CDR1 SGHAT, CDR2 FQNNGV. This CDR3 region has 15 residues. The V gene end was trimmed by 7 bases and the J gene end by 2 bases; junction bases not matched to a gene: 7. CDR3 sequence reads: CASTRGQGVTYEQYF. In DNA, the CDR3 is TGTGCCAGCACCCGGGGACAGGGGGTCACCTACGAGCAGTACTTC.